This record covers a single T cell receptor beta chain. Its antigen is still unknown. Base-call qualities are not available, and no considerably larger clone is one nucleotide away. Each collaborating institution followed its own protocols to collect whole blood in K2EDTA tubes. Collaborator samples were shipped for TCRbeta analysis as frozen whole blood, isolated PBMCs, or DNA extracted from either sample type. The immunoSEQ Assay, a bias-controlled multiplex PCR, was used to amplify TCRbeta CDR3 regions from genomic DNA. The paper's data handling went like this. Nucleated cell counts per sample were estimated from amplification of reference gene primers within the assay. To quantify the absolute abundance of each unique TCRbeta CDR3 rearrangement, sequence reads were collapsed and filtered. Productive Simpson clonality was computed per sample as the square root of Simpson's diversity index over productive rearrangements. The table comes from immuneACCESS by way of TCRdb, which keeps in-frame sequences with V and J called. Part of the clones is missing from these tables; in studies checked, under half for an unresolved V gene and the rest for unknown reasons. V and J calls and clone size are given by that table; D and trimming were obtained from the DNA. In this sample the table shows some 45,000 clones, around 82% of which occur a single time. The top ten clones comprise roughly a third of the sample.

This sample stems from a study of blood T cell repertoires in COVID-19 (dated by TCRdb to the early 2020s). Concerning the study at large: Samples from collaborators originated in the United States, Italy and Spain and spanned both the acute and convalescent phases of COVID-19. The prospective study material was composed of cDNA or gDNA derived from T cells, B-cell-depleted T cells, or PBMCs. Subjects who had been exposed to COVID-19, were actively infected with it, or had recovered from it provided the deeply sampled blood TCRbeta repertoires that made up the dataset. The repertoires were released in a freely available public database intended as a resource for research on the immune response to SARS-CoV-2. Samples were obtained from the ongoing ImmuneRACE study (first 160 participants) and from about 1,300 subjects provided by 6 global collaborators. Nearly every sample came with metadata listing a de-identified subject ID, COVID-19 status, age in years and sex. HLA class I and class II types, where available, came from metadata supplied by the sample provider rather than from assay-based typing.

General conclusions and limits of the study: Clinical and demographic metadata were provided uncurated, with the amount varying by source and participant.

The germline V gene (reference sequence) supplies CDR1 SGHNT and CDR2 YYREEE. The CDR3 runs 15 residues from the cysteine to the phenylalanine. Solely the CDR3 DNA is kept, with 45 bases framed from the first base. The junction shows trimming of 4 bases on V and 8 bases on J, and the gene matches do not reach 9 bases of it. Sample: peripheral blood. The receptor was isolated from a woman at least 80 years old with acute or convalescent COVID-19. The chain joins TRBV5-4 to TRBJ1-2; TRBD1 agrees with 12 junctional bases. The DNA sequence reads TGTGCCAGCAGCCCGGAAGGGACAGGGGGCGAAGGCTACACCTTC. This translates into CASSPEGTGGEGYTF.